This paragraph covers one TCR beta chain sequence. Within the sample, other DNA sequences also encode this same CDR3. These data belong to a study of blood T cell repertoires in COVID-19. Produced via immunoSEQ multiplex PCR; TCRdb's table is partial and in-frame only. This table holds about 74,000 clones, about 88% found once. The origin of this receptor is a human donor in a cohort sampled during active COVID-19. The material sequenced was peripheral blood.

CDR3 in DNA: TGTGCCAGCAGCTTAGTGGGAGGTAACACTGAAGCTTTCTTT. Amino acid sequence: CASSLVGGNTEAFF. The V call is TRBV7-2, the J call TRBJ1-1; D is unclear. CDR3 length: 14 amino acids. Trimming took 1 base from V and 2 from J, leaving 8 bases between them. Per the germline V gene, CDR1 is SGHTA and CDR2 is FQGNSA.